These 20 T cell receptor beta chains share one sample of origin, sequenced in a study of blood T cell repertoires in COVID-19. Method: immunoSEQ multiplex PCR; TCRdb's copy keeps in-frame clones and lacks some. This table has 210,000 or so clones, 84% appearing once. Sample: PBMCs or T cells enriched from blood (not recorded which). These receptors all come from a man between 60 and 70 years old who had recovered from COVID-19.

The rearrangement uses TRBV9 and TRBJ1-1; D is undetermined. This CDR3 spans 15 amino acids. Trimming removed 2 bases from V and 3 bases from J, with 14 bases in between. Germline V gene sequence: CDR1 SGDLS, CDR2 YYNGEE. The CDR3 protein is CASSVYPGSDTEAFF. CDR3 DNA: TGTGCCAGCAGCGTGTATCCGGGATCGGACACTGAAGCTTTCTTT. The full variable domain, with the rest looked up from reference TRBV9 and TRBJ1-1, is DSGVTQTPKHLITATGQRVTLRCSPRSGDLSVYWYQQSLDQGLQFLIQYYNGEERAKGNILERFSAQQFPDLHSELNLSSLELGDSALYFCASSVYPGSDTEAFFGQGTRLTVV.

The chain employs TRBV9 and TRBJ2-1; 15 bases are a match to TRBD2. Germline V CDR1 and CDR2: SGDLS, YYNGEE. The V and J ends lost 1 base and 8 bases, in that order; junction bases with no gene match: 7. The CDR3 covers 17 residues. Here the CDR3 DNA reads TGTGCCAGCAGCGTATTAGGTGGGACTAGCGGGGGGTATGAGCAGTTCTTC. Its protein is CASSVLGGTSGGYEQFF.

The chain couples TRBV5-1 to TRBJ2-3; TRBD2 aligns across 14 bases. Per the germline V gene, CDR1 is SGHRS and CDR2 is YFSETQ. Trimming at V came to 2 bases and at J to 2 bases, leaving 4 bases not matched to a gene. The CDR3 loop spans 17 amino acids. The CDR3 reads CASSFGTSGGFTDTQYF. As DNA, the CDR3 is TGCGCCAGCAGCTTCGGGACTAGCGGGGGTTTCACAGATACGCAGTATTTT.

The CDR3 bases are TGCGCCAGCAGCCAAGATCCGGGGGTGGGGGTGAACACTGAAGCTTTCTTT. Translating it yields CASSQDPGVGVNTEAFF. V is TRBV4-3 and J is TRBJ1-1; TRBD1 might be the D (5 bases). The CDR3 is 17 amino acids. Germline CDR1 reads LGHNA; CDR2 reads YSLEER. The V end lost 0 bases, the J end lost 0 bases, and 14 bases lay between the germline ends.

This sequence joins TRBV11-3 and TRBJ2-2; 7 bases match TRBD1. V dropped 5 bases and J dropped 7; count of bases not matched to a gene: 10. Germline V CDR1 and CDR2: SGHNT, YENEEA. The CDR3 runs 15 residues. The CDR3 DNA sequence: TGTGCCAGCAGCCCCTTCCGGGACAGAATCGGGGAGCTGTTTTTT. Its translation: CASSPFRDRIGELFF.

This CDR3 reads CRGGSNTEAFF. The CDR3 DNA is TGCAGGGGGGGTTCGAACACTGAAGCTTTCTTT. The chain carries TRBV20-1 and TRBJ1-1; the D gene is possibly TRBD1 (5 bases). This CDR3 comprises 11 residues. Germline V gene lookup returns CDR1 DFQATT and CDR2 SNEGSKA (reference sequence).

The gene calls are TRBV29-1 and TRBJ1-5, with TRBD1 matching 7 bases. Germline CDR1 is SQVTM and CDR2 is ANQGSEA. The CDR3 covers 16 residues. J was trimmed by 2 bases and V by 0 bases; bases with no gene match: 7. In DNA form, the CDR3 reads TGCAGCGTTGAAGATGTGGCAGGGGGTGGCAATCAGCCCCAGCATTTT. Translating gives CSVEDVAGGGNQPQHF.

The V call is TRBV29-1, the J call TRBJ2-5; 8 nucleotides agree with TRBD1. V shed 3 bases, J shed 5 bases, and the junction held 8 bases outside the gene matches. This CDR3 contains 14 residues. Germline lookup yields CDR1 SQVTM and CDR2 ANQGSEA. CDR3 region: CSVDLDRVSETQYF. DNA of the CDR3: TGCAGCGTTGATCTGGACAGGGTGTCGGAGACCCAGTACTTC.

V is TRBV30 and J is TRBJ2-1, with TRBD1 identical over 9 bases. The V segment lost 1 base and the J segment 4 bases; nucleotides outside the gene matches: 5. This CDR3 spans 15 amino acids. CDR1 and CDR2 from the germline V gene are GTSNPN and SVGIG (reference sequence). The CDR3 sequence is CAWSGQDRGYNEQFF. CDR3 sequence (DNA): TGTGCCTGGAGTGGACAGGACAGGGGATACAATGAGCAGTTCTTC.

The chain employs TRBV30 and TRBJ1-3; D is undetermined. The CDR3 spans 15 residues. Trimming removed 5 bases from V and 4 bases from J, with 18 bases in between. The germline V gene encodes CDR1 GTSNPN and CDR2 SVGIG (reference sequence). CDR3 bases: TGTGCCTGGGTACCCCGCCCGGGTGGCGGAAACACCATATATTTT. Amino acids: CAWVPRPGGGNTIYF.

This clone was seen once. CDR3 coding DNA: TGTGCCAGCAGCTCCAGCGGGGGGGGTTCAGATACGCAGTATTTT. This translates into CASSSSGGGSDTQYF. The chain links TRBV4-2 to TRBJ2-3; 10 bases are a match to TRBD2. Germline trimming cut 5 bases from V and 4 bases from J; bases unmatched to any gene: 6. Germline V CDR1 and CDR2: LGHNA, YNFKEQ. This CDR3 spans 15 amino acids.

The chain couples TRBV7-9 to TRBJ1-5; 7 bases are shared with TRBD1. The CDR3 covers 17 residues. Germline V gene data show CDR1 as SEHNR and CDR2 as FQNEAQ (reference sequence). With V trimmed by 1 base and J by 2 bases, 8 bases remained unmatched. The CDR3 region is CASSLGDRGGGNQPQHF. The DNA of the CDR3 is TGTGCCAGCAGCTTAGGGGACAGAGGCGGCGGCAATCAGCCCCAGCATTTT.

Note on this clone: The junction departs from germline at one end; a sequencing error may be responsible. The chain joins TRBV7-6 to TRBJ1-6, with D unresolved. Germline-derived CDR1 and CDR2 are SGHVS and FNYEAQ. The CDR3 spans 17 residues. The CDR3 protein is CASSLARGRADNSPLHF. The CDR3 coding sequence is TGTGCCAGCAGCCTAGCACGAGGGAGGGCCGATAATTCACCCCTCCACTTT.

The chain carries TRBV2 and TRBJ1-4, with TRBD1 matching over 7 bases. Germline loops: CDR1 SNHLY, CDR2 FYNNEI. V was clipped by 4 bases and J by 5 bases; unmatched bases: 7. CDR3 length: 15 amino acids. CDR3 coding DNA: TGTGCCAGCAGTGGCGGGCCAGGGGGAAATGAAAAACTGTTTTTT. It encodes CASSGGPGGNEKLFF.

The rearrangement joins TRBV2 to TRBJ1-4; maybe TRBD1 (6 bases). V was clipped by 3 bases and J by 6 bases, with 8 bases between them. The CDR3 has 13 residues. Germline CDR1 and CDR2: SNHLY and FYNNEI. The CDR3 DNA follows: TGTGCCAGCAGTGATAACAGGGATGAAAAACTGTTTTTT. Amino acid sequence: CASSDNRDEKLFF.

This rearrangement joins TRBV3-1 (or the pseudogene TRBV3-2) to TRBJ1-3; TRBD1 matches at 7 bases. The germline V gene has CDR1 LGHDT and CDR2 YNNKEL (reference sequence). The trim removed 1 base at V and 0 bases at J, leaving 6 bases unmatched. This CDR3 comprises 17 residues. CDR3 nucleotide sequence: TGTGCCAGCAGCCAAGGAGACAGGGTCAACTCTGGAAACACCATATATTTT. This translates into CASSQGDRVNSGNTIYF.

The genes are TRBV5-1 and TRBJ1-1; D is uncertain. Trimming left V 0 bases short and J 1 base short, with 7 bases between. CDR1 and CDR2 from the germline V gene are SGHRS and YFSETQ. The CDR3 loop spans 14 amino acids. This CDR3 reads CASSLGAENTEAFF. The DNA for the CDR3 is TGCGCCAGCAGCTTGGGGGCAGAGAACACTGAAGCTTTCTTT.

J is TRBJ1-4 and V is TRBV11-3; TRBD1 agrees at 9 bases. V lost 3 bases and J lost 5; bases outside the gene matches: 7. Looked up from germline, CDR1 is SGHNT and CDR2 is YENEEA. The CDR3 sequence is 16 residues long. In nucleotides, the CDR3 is TGTGCCAGCAGCTTTGAAACCGGGACAGGGAATGAAAAACTGTTTTTT. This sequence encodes CASSFETGTGNEKLFF.

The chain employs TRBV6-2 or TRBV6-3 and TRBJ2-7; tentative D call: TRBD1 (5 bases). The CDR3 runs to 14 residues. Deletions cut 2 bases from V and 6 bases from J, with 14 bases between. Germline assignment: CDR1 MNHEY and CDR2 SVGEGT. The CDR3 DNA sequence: TGTGCCAGCAGTTACCGCCCGGACACAATCGAGCAGTACTTC. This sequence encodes CASSYRPDTIEQYF.

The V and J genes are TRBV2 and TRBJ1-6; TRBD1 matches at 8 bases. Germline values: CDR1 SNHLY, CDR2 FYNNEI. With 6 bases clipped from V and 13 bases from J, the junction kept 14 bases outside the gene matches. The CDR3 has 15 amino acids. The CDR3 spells CASSRRSTGGHPLHF. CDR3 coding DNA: TGTGCCAGCAGCCGAAGGTCCACAGGGGGTCACCCCCTCCACTTT.